This T cell receptor (beta chain) was captured by sequencing in a study of blood T cell repertoires in COVID-19. Across the study: PBMCs, B-cell-depleted T cells, or T cells provided the cDNA or gDNA that made up the material.

How the authors handled the data: The authors estimated nucleated cell counts from reference gene primer amplification. Clones were sequenced by immunoSEQ multiplex PCR, and TCRdb holds only the in-frame ones, with some missing. D and trimming were read from the DNA, whereas the V and J calls and clone size are those reported in that table. In the table there are roughly 120,000 clones, around 80% of which are singletons. This CDR3 is built from 17 residues. From germline, CDR1 is MNHNS and CDR2 SASEGT. V shed 0 bases and J shed 3 bases, with 18 bases lying between them. This clonotype was obtained from a human donor in a cohort sampled during active or convalescent COVID-19. The chain is built from TRBV6-1 and TRBJ2-7; D is perhaps TRBD2 (6 bases). Source material: peripheral blood. CDR3 sequence: CASSEAIGLAWGYEQYF. For the CDR3, the DNA is TGTGCCAGCAGTGAAGCGATTGGGCTAGCGTGGGGCTACGAGCAGTACTTC.